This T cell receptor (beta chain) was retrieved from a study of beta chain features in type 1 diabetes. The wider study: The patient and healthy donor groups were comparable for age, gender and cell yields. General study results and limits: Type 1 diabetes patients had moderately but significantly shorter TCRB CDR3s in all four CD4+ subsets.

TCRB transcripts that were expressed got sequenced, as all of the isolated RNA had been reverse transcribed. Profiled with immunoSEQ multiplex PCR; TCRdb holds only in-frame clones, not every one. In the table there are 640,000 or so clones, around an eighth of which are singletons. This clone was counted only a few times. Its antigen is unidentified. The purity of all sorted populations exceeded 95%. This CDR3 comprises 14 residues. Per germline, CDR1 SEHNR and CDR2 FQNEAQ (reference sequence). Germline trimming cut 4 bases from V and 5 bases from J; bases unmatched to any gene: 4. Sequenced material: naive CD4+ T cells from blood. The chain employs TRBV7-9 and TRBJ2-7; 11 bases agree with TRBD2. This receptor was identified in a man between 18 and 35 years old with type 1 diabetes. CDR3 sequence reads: CASSSLAGDDEQYF. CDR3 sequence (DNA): TGTGCCAGCAGCTCACTAGCGGGAGACGACGAGCAGTACTTC.